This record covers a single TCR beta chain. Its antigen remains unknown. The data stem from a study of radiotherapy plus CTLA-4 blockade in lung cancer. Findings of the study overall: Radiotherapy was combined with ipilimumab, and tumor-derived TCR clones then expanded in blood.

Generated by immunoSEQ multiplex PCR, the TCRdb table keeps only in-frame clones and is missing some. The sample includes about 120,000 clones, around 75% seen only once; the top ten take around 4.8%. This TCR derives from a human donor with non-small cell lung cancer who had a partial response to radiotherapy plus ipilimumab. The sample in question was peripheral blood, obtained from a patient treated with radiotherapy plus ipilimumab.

Here the CDR3 DNA reads TGTGCCAGTGTCGGGACAGCCGACTATGGCTACACCTTC. Protein product: CASVGTADYGYTF. This sequence joins TRBV19 and TRBJ1-2, with 7 positions matching TRBD1. Losses at the gene ends were 8 bases for V and 3 bases for J; bases not matched to a gene: 6. The CDR3 covers 13 residues. Germline V gene data show CDR1 as LNHDA and CDR2 as SQIVND (reference sequence). The variable domain in full, completed from reference TRBV19 and TRBJ1-2, reads DGGITQSPKYLFRKEGQNVTLSCEQNLNHDAMYWYRQDPGQGLRLIYYSQIVNDFQKGDIAEGYSVSREKKESFPLTVTSAQKNPTAFYLCASVGTADYGYTFGSGTRLTVV.